The 6 T cell receptor beta chains listed next were all sequenced from one sample in a study of T cells in Graves' hyperthyroidism and ophthalmopathy. Amplified TCR beta CDR3 regions came from RNA transcripts. Using the HTBI primer set, a first-round RT-PCR was run on the TCR CDR3. In TCRdb, the multiplex PCR reads were re-called with MiXCR into one record per CDR3 protein. The sample has more than 300,000 distinct CDR3 sequences, about 15% seen once. Source material: blood. The receptor set was obtained from a woman aged 55-70 years with Graves' hyperthyroidism.

The chain recombines TRBV20-1 with TRBJ1-1; weak D call: TRBD1 (5 bases). Germline loops: CDR1 DFQATT, CDR2 SNEGSKA (reference sequence). V lost 0 bases, J lost 0 bases, and 17 bases lay in between. This CDR3 contains 17 residues. This chain's CDR3 is CSARDPTRDGVNTEAFF. CDR3 in DNA: TGCAGTGCTAGAGATCCTACCCGGGACGGTGTGAACACTGAAGCTTTCTTT.

This clonotype appeared many times. The J gene is TRBJ2-7, the V gene TRBV7-9, with 13 nucleotides matching TRBD2. Per the germline V gene, CDR1 is SEHNR and CDR2 is FQNEAQ (reference sequence). Germline trimming cut 5 bases from V and 7 bases from J; bases unmatched to any gene: 5. The length of the CDR3 is 14 residues. CDR3 nucleotides: TGTGCCAGCAGCCCGGGACTAGCGGGAAAGGAGCAGTACTTC. Translated: CASSPGLAGKEQYF.

This chain connects TRBV20-1 to TRBJ2-3, with 11 positions matching TRBD1. Germline V gives CDR1 DFQATT, CDR2 SNEGSKA (reference sequence). V gave up 5 bases and J gave up 3 bases; unmatched junction bases: 4. The CDR3 runs to 14 residues. The chain's CDR3 is CSAWDRGSTDTQYF. The CDR3 DNA reads TGCAGTGCTTGGGACAGGGGGTCAACAGATACGCAGTATTTT.

In its sample, this clonotype was seen many times. The CDR3 is CASGRAGSYNEQFF. The CDR3 coding sequence is TGTGCCAGCGGCAGAGCAGGTTCCTACAATGAGCAGTTCTTC. The chain combines TRBV11-2 with TRBJ2-1, with D hard to call. Per germline, CDR1 SGHAT and CDR2 FQNNGV. The CDR3 covers 14 residues. Trimming took 8 bases from V and 1 from J, leaving 12 bases between them.

This clonotype was found many times. The genes are TRBV18 and TRBJ2-5; D not resolved. The CDR3 has 12 amino acids. Germline loops: CDR1 KGHSH, CDR2 LQKENI. V lost 3 bases and J lost 4, with 6 bases in between. The CDR3 here is CASSPSLETQYF. The CDR3 coding sequence is TGTGCCAGCTCACCGAGCTTAGAGACCCAGTACTTC.

This clonotype turned up a few times. A read error may account for a junction end that differs from germline. V is TRBV6-1 and J is TRBJ1-5, with a weak D call TRBD1 (6 bases). The CDR3 extends over 15 amino acids. CDR1 is MNHNS and CDR2 is SASEGT in the germline V gene. CDR3 loop: CASSVDSRPWQPQHF. The CDR3 DNA reads as TGTGCTAGCAGTGTGGACAGTCGACCGTGGCAGCCCCAGCATTTT.